This T cell receptor (beta chain) is drawn from a study of neurological immune-mediated disorders. Study observations and caveats: One cluster of related CDR3 sequences contained, by phylogenetic grouping, the repertoires of 18 of 34 multiple sclerosis patients and formed a possible signature.

The germline V and J ends were trimmed by 0 bases and 6 bases, with 21 bases remaining between them. This CDR3 is built from 18 residues. Per the germline V gene, CDR1 is LNHNV and CDR2 is YYDKDF (reference sequence). The cDNA was synthesized by means of template-switch 5'RACE, which was carried out with 10-nucleotide random UMIs. MiXCR, run by TCRdb on the 5' RACE reads, gives a single entry per CDR3 protein. The sample consists of around 52,000 distinct CDR3 sequences, about 5.8% of them appearing once. This clonotype was seen ten or more times. Antigen: not known. This may be a read error: a much more frequent sequence differs by one nucleotide.

The chain couples TRBV15 to TRBJ2-1; the D gene is possibly TRBD2 (6 bases). Sequencing was carried out using CD4+ T cells from blood. This TCR derives from a woman aged 18-29 years with multiple sclerosis. CDR3 amino acids: CATSRDHGASERINEQFF. The CDR3, as DNA: TGTGCCACCAGCAGAGATCACGGGGCTAGCGAGAGGATCAATGAGCAGTTCTTC.